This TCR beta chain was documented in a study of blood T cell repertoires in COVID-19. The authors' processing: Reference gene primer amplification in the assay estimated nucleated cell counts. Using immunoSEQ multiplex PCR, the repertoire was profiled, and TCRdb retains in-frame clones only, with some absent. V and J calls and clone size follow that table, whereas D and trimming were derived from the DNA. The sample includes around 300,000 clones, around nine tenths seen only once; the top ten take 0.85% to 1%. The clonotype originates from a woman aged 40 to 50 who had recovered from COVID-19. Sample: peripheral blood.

The CDR3 coding sequence is TGTGCCAGCAGCTTTACTAGCGCCTCCTACGAGCAGTACTTC. This gives the protein CASSFTSASYEQYF. The chain employs TRBV7-8 and TRBJ2-7; 7 bases are a match to TRBD2. V lost 3 bases to trimming and J lost 0 bases; unmatched junction nucleotides: 2. The germline CDR1 and CDR2 sequences are SGHVS and FQNEAQ. The CDR3 is 14 residues long. The entire variable domain, with the rest obtained from reference TRBV7-8 and TRBJ2-7, is as follows: GAGVSQSPRYKVAKRGQDVALRCDPISGHVSLFWYQQALGQGPEFLTYFQNEAQLDKSGLPSDRFFAERPEGSVSTLKIQRTQQEDSAVYLCASSFTSASYEQYFGPGTRLTVT.